This T cell receptor beta chain was identified during a study of T cell responses to AZD1222 COVID-19 vaccine. This clone was counted a single time. No antigen is known for it. CDR1 is SGHDT and CDR2 is YYEEEE in the germline V gene. The CDR3 extends over 13 amino acids. V was clipped by 4 bases and J by 0 bases, with 7 bases between them. Profiling relied on immunoSEQ multiplex PCR, and the TCRdb table lists in-frame clones only, not all of them. The data contain around 200,000 clones, more than 75% of them singletons. It was second doses at about 4 or about 12 weeks that were pooled. Study conclusions and caveats: Baseline seropositivity characterized only a handful of AZD1222 recipients.

The sequenced sample was peripheral blood, obtained 28 days after the second AZD1222 dose. The clonotype comes from an adult who received the AZD1222 COVID-19 vaccine. The chain has TRBV5-6 and TRBJ2-5; D is undetermined. In DNA, the CDR3 is TGTGCCAGCAGCCCAATAGACCAAGAGACCCAGTACTTC. As protein: CASSPIDQETQYF.